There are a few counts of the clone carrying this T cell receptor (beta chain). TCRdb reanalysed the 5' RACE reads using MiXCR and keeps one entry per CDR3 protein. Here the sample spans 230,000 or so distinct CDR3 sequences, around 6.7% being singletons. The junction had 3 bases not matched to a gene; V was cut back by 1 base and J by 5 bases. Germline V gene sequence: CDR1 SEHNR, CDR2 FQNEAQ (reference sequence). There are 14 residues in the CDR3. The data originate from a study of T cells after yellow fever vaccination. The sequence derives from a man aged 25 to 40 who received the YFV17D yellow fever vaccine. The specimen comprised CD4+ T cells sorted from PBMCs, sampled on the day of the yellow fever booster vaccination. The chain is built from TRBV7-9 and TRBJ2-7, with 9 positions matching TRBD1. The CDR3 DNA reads TGTGCCAGCAGCTTAGGACAGGGGGGCGACGAGCAGTACTTC. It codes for CASSLGQGGDEQYF.